This T cell receptor beta chain was retrieved from a study of neurological immune-mediated disorders. This clonotype has at least ten counts. The cells used in sorted libraries, CD4+ or CD8+ T cells, numbered some 1 million. Germline V lookup: CDR1 SEHNR, CDR2 FQNEAQ (reference sequence). CDR3 size: 14 residues. Trimming took off 5 bases at V and 0 bases at J, with 10 bases between the two ends. Synthesis of cDNA used 5'RACE (with 10-nucleotide random UMIs). TCRdb re-called the 5' RACE reads with MiXCR, one entry per CDR3 protein. The table lists 30,000 to 45,000 distinct CDR3 sequences, around 10% of them singletons.

The sample taken for sequencing was CD4+ T cells from blood. The rearrangement joins TRBV7-9 to TRBJ1-2; D gene uncertain. This TCR derives from a woman aged 30 to 39 with HTLV-1-associated myelopathy (HAM/TSP). The CDR3 loop reads CASSQMNANYGYTF. CDR3 in DNA: TGTGCCAGCAGCCAGATGAACGCTAACTATGGCTACACCTTC.